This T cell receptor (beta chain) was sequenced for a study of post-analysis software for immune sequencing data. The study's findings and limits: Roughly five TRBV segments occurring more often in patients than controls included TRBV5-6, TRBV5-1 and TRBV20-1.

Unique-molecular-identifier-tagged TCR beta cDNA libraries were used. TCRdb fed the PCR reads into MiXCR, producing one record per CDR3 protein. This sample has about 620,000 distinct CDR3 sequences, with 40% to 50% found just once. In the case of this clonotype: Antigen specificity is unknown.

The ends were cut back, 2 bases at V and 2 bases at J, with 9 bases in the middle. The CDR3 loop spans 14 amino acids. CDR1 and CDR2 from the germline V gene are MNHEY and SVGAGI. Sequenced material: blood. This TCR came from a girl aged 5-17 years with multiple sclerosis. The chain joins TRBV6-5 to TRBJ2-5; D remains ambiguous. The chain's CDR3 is CASSYPDKQETQYF. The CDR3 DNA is TGTGCCAGCAGTTACCCCGACAAGCAAGAGACCCAGTACTTC.